A selection of T cell receptor beta chains follows, all from one sample in a study of T-cell reconstitution after alpha-beta-depleted transplantation in children. TCRdb re-analysed the PCR reads in MiXCR, keeping a single row per CDR3 protein. There are approximately 300,000 distinct CDR3 sequences in the sample; just over 7.5% occur only once, and 9.1% lies in the top ten. This specimen was peripheral blood, taken 360 days after TCRalphabeta/CD19-depleted stem cell transplant. The origin of the receptors is a female patient aged 2-9 years who had a stem cell transplant for Fanconi anemia, so the T cells may come from the graft donor. The CDR3 runs from the conserved cysteine through the conserved F or W. The D gene is left open where the match is weak. Only some rows state a clone size, as once, few, many or a class for expanded clones.

TRBV5-4,many,TRBD1,TRBJ1-4,TGTGCCAGCAGCCCCAGGACAGGGGCGAATGAAAAACTGTTTTTT,CASSPRTGANEKLFF
TRBV2,many,TRBD2,TRBJ2-1,TGTGCCAGCAGTGAAGCGCGGTTTAGCGGGATCCACAATGAGCAGTTCTTC,CASSEARFSGIHNEQFF
TRBV20-1,many,TRBD2,TRBJ2-5,TGCAGTGCTAGATGGCCTAGCGGCCAAGAGACCCAGTACTTC,CSARWPSGQETQYF
TRBV24-1,few,TRBD1,TRBJ1-2,TGTGCCACCAGTGATTCGGGACAGGGGGCGGATTACTATGGCTACACCTTC,CATSDSGQGADYYGYTF
TRBV27,-,-,TRBJ2-7,TGTGCCAGCAGCCCAGCCCAGGGCTTGCCGGAATTTTACGAGCAGTACTTC,CASSPAQGLPEFYEQYF
TRBV6-2/TRBV6-3,few,-,TRBJ2-7,TGTGCCAGCAGCTTCTATTTCTACGAGCAGTACTTC,CASSFYFYEQYF
TRBV27,-,-,TRBJ2-1,TGCACCAGCAGTTTATGGCTATCTTCTGAGCAGTTCTTC,CTSSLWLSSEQFF
TRBV6-2/TRBV6-3,many,-,TRBJ1-2,TGTGCCAGCAGTTACTGGGGTGACGACTATGGCTACACCTTC,CASSYWGDDYGYTF
TRBV5-5,-,TRBD1,TRBJ1-4,TGTGCCAGCAGCTTGGAGGGACAGGGGGACGAAAAACTGTTTTTT,CASSLEGQGDEKLFF
TRBV5-1,many,TRBD2,TRBJ2-7,TGCGCCAGCAGCTCTATAGCGGGAGGTGTGACCTACGAGCAGTACTTC,CASSSIAGGVTYEQYF
TRBV5-6,-,TRBD2,TRBJ2-7,TGTGCCAGCAGCCAACCGGACCTAGCGGGGGGGCTGTCCTACGAGCAGTACTTC,CASSQPDLAGGLSYEQYF
TRBV2,-,-,TRBJ2-1,TGTGCCAGCAGCGAGGGGCTTACCGACAATGAGCAGTTCTTC,CASSEGLTDNEQFF
TRBV10-3,many,-,TRBJ2-1,TGTGCCATCAGTGGGGACCTCCTCGTCGGGAATGAGCAGTTCTTC,CAISGDLLVGNEQFF
TRBV2,many,-,TRBJ2-6,TGTGCCAGCAGTGATTTAGGGGCCAACGTCCTGACTTTC,CASSDLGANVLTF
TRBV20-1,many,TRBD2,TRBJ2-3,TGCAGTGCTAGAGACGGGAGGGCCCTCCATACGCAGTATTTT,CSARDGRALHTQYF